This paragraph covers one T cell receptor beta chain sequence. Its antigen remains undetermined. Base qualities are not provided; no much larger clone lies one nucleotide away. The library came from the immunoSEQ multiplex PCR assay. In TCRdb, the immuneACCESS table is reduced to in-frame sequences with V and J assigned. These tables do not hold every clone; where another copy was compared, an unresolved V gene accounts for under half, and the others remain unexplained. Here the sample has 91,000 or so clones; 85% to 95% occur a single time. Less than 1% of the sample is in the top ten clones. This entry belongs to a study of T cell changes during pregnancy in multiple sclerosis (dated by TCRdb to the late 2010s). Some background on the complete study: The study looked at changes in the T cell repertoire across pregnancy in women with multiple sclerosis.

This TCR was recovered from a female donor with multiple sclerosis, enrolled in a pregnancy study. The sequencing used peripheral blood, collected after pregnancy.

The DNA sequence reads TGTGCCAGTAGCCAGGGAGATAGCGGCTACAATGAGCAGTTCTTC. This translates into CASSQGDSGYNEQFF. The V gene is TRBV19 and the J gene is TRBJ2-1, and perhaps TRBD2 as D gene, on 6 matching bases. The germline V gene (reference sequence) yields LNHDA for CDR1 and SQIVND for CDR2. The junction shows trimming of 6 bases on V and 3 bases on J, plus 15 bases between the germline ends. From its cysteine to its phenylalanine, the CDR3 spans 15 amino acids. Only the CDR3 DNA is retained, 45 bases long and in frame from the first base.